This TCR beta chain was recovered during a study of Ad26.COV2.S vaccination and SARS-CoV-2 variants. Noted treatment: over 15 received Ad26.COV2.S at low or high dose, single or two shots; about five received placebo; per-sample allocation not given. Sampling occurred on day 63 after the first vaccine or placebo injection. Ad26 vector vaccine expressed Wuhan-strain SARS-CoV-2 spike. This clone appeared a single time. CDR1 is GTSNPN and CDR2 is SVGIG in the germline V gene (reference sequence). The junction had 5 bases not matched to a gene; V was cut back by 8 bases and J by 2 bases. This CDR3 has 15 residues. Some clones are missing from TCRdb's copy, which holds only in-frame ones; the method was immunoSEQ multiplex PCR. Altogether around 300,000 clones are present, about nine tenths being singletons, with the ten largest covering approximately 5.9%.

The rearrangement uses TRBV30 and TRBJ2-6; 11 bases are shared with TRBD1. The sample here was peripheral blood, taken in a trial of Ad26.COV2.S vaccine versus placebo. The sequence was collected from a person aged 18 to 65 who received the Ad26.COV2.S COVID-19 vaccine or a placebo. The CDR3 nucleotides read TGTGCCCGGGACAGGGGGTCGGCTGGGGCCAACGTCCTGACTTTC. This sequence encodes CARDRGSAGANVLTF.